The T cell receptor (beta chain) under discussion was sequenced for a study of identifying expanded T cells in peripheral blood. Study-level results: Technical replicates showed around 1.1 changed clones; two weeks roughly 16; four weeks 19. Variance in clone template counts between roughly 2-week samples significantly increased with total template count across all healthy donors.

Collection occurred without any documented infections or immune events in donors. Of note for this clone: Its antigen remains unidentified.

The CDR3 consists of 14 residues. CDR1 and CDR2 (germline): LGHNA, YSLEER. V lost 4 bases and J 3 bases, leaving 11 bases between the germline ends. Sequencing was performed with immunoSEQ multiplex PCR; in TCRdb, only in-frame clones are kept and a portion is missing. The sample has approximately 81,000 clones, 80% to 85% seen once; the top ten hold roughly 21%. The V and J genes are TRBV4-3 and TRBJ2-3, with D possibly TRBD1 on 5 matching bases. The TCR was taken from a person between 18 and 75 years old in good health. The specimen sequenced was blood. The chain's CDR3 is CASSRQGGTDTQYF. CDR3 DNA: TGCGCCAGCAGCCGGCAGGGTGGAACAGATACGCAGTATTTT.